This T cell receptor (beta chain) is drawn from a study of early T cells in non-severe SARS-CoV-2 infection. The CDR3 consists of 13 residues. The germline V and J ends were trimmed by 7 bases and 4 bases, with 13 bases remaining between them. Germline assignment: CDR1 LNHDA and CDR2 SQIVND (reference sequence). From the 5' RACE reads, TCRdb called clonotypes with MiXCR, one entry per CDR3 protein. This sample has around 77,000 distinct CDR3 sequences, with roughly 5.3% found just once. This clonotype has at least ten counts. The chain joins TRBV19 to TRBJ1-1; the D is unclear. The sequence derives from an adult who was a healthcare worker with PCR-confirmed SARS-CoV-2 infection or an uninfected control (not recorded which). The sequencing here drew on whole blood, taken at baseline. As DNA, the CDR3 is TGTGCCAGTACGTTCAAGATGGGCACTGAAGCTTTCTTT. Protein sequence: CASTFKMGTEAFF.